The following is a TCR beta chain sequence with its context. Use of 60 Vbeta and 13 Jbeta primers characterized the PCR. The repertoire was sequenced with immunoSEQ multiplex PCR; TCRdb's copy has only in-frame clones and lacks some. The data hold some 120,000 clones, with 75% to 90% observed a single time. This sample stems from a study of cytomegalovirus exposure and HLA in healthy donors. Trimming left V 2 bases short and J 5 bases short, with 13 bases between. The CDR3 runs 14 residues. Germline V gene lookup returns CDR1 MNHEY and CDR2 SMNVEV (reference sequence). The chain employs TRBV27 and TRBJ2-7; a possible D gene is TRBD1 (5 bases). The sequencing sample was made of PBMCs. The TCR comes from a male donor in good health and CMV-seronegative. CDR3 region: CASSLVGRVDEQYF. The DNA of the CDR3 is TGTGCCAGCAGTTTAGTTGGCAGGGTGGACGAGCAGTACTTC.